This T cell receptor beta chain was captured in a study of identical twins. Whole-study findings and limits: The abundant beta clonotypes from cord blood had fewer insertions, and memory repertoires had none of this.

Germline loops: CDR1 SGHTA, CDR2 FQGNSA. The CDR3 has 10 amino acids. V lost 8 bases, J lost 10 bases, and 9 bases lay in between. A template switching step contributed a universal primer site, while unique molecular identifiers were present in the cDNA. TCRdb reprocessed the 5' RACE reads via MiXCR and lists one record per CDR3 protein. Found here are around 490,000 distinct CDR3 sequences, 12% to 15% of them singletons; the top ten hold roughly 0.46%. This clonotype was found a few times. The target antigen is unknown. These data were also reused for a study on yellow fever vaccine responses in identical twins. According to that study: Among the twins, the vaccine T cell response reportedly seemed partly convergent and partly personalized.

The sequence derives from a young woman in good health. Sequenced sample: CD4+ T cells sorted from blood. The rearrangement uses TRBV7-2 and TRBJ2-1; the D gene is possibly TRBD2 (5 bases). The CDR3 DNA reads as TGTGCCAGCGGGGTAGCGGAGCAGTTCTTC. It is translated as CASGVAEQFF.